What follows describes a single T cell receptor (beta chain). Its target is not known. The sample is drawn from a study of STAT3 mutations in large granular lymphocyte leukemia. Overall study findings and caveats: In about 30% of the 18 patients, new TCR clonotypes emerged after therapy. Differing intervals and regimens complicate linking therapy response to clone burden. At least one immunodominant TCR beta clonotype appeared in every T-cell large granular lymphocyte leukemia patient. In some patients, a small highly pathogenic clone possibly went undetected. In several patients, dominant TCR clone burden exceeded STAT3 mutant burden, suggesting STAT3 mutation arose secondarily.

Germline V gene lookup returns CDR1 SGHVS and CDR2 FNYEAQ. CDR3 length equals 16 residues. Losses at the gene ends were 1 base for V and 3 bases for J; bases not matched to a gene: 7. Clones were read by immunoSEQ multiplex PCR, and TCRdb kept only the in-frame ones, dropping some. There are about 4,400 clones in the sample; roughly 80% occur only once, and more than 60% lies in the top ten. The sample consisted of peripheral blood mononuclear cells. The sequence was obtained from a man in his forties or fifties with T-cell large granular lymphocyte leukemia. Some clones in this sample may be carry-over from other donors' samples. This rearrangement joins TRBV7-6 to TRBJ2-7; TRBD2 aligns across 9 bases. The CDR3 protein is CASSLVLAGAHYEQYF. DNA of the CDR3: TGTGCCAGCAGCTTAGTGTTAGCGGGGGCCCACTACGAGCAGTACTTC.